This TCR beta chain was captured by sequencing in a study of blood T cells in healthy people across ages. In the study overall: In model experiments, template switching was able to capture about one barcoded beta molecule for every two T cells that were present.

Findings of the study overall: Observed TCR beta diversity per million T cells went down as age went up. This fall followed a roughly linear course with age.

A second PCR, run for about 7 to 11 cycles, used a sample-barcoded 5' primer plus a J-beta primer mix. TCRdb independently ran MiXCR on the 5' RACE reads; one entry per CDR3 protein. The data hold approximately 800,000 distinct CDR3 sequences, with roughly 60% observed a single time. Points on this clonotype: The antigen is not known.

The receptor was isolated from a man aged 25 to 40 in good health. Input material: blood.

CDR3: CASSEGVRGDEKLFF. CDR3 sequence (DNA): TGTGCCAGCAGTGAAGGTGTCAGGGGGGATGAAAAACTGTTTTTT. The chain has TRBV2 and TRBJ1-4; TRBD1 agrees at 7 bases. With 1 base clipped from V and 6 bases from J, the junction kept 5 bases outside the gene matches. Germline V gene data show CDR1 as SNHLY and CDR2 as FYNNEI. The length of the CDR3 is 15 residues.